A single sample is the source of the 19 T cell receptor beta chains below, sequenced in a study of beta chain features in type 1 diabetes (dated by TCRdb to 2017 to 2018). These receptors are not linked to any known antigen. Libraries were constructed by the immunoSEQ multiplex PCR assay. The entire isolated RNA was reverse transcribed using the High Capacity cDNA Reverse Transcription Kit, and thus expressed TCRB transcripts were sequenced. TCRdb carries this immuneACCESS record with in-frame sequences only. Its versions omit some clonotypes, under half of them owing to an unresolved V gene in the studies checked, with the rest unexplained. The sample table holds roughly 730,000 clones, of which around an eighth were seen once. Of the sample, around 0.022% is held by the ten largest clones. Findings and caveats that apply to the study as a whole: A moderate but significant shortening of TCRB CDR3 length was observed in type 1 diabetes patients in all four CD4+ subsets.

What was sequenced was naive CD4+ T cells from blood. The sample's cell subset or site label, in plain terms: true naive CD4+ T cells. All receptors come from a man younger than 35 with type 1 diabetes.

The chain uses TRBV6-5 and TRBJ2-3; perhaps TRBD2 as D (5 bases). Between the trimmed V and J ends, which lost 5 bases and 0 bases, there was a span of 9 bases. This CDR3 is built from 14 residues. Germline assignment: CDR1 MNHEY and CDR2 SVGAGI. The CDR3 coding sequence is TGTGCCAGCAGTGACCGGACTAGCACAGATACGCAGTATTTT. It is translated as CASSDRTSTDTQYF.

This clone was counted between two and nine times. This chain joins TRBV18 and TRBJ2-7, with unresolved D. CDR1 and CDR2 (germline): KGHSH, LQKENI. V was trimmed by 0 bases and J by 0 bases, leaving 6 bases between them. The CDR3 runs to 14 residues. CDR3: CASSPPPNSYEQYF. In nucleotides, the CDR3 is TGTGCCAGCTCACCACCGCCGAACTCCTACGAGCAGTACTTC.

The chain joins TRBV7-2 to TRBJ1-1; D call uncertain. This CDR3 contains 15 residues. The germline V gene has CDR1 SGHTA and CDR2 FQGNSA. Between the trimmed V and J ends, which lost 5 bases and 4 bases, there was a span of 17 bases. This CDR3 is CASSPYYATLTEAFF. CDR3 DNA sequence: TGTGCCAGCAGCCCGTACTATGCGACACTCACTGAAGCTTTCTTT.

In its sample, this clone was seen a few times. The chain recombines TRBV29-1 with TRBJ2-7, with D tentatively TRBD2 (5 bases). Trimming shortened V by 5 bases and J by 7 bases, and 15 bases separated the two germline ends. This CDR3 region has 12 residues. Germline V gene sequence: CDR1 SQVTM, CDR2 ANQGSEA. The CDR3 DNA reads TGCAGCGTTTTGAGGGATATTGGGGAGCAGTACTTC. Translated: CSVLRDIGEQYF.

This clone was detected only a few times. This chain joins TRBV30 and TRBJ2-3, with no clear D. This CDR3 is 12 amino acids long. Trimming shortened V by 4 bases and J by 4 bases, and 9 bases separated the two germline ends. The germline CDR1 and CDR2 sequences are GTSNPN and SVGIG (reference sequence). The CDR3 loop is CAWTKGPDTQYF. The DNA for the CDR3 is TGTGCCTGGACCAAGGGTCCAGATACGCAGTATTTT. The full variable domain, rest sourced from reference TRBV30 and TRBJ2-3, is SQTIHQWPATLVQPVGSPLSLECTVEGTSNPNLYWYRQAAGRGLQLLFYSVGIGQISSEVPQNLSASRPQDRQFILSSKKLLLSDSGFYLCAWTKGPDTQYFGPGTRLTVL.

The DNA for the CDR3 is TGTGCCAGCTCACCACCGGGACTAGCGAGCCATGAGCAGTTCTTC. Translation: CASSPPGLASHEQFF. The chain is built from TRBV18 and TRBJ2-1, with TRBD2 matching 10 bases. Germline V gene lookup returns CDR1 KGHSH and CDR2 LQKENI. The CDR3 loop spans 15 amino acids. V was pared by 0 bases and J by 8 bases, with 4 bases of the junction left unmatched.

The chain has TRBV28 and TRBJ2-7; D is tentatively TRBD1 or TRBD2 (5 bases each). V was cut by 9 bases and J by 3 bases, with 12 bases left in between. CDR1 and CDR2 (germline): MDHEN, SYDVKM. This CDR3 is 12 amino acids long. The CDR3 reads CASGDRIYEQYF. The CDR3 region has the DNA TGTGCCAGTGGGGACCGTATCTACGAGCAGTACTTC.

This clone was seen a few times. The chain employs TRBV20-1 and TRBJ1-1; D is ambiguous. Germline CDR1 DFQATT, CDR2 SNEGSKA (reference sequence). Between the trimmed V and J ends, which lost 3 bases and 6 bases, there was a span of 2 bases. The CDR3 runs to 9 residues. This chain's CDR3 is CSARPEAFF. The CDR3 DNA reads TGCAGTGCTAGGCCTGAAGCTTTCTTT.

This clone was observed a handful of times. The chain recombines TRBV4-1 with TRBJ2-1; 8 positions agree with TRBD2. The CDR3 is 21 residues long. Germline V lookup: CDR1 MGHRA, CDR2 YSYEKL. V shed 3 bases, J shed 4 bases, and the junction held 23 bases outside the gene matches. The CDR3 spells CASSHQGDSSGGEVGYNEQFF. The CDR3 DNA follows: TGCGCCAGCAGCCACCAAGGCGACTCCTCCGGGGGGGAAGTGGGATACAATGAGCAGTTCTTC.

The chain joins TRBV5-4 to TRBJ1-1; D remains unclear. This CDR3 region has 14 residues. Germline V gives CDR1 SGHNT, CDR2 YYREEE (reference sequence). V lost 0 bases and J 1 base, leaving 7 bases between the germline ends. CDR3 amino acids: CASSLEQRNTEAFF. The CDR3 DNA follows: TGTGCCAGCAGCTTGGAGCAGCGGAACACTGAAGCTTTCTTT.

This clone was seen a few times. The CDR3 here is CASSDVQGAYEQYF. The CDR3 bases are TGTGCCAGCAGTGATGTACAGGGGGCTTACGAGCAGTACTTC. This sequence joins TRBV25-1 and TRBJ2-7; TRBD1 matches 9 bases. This CDR3 region has 14 residues. V lost 3 bases and J lost 4; bases outside the gene matches: 4. Germline V CDR1 and CDR2: MGHDK, SYGVNS.

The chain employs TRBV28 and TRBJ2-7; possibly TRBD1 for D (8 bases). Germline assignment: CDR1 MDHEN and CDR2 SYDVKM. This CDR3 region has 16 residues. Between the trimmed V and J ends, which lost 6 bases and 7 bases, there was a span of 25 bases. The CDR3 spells CASRTDRGGNLREQYF. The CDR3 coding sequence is TGTGCCAGCAGGACTGACAGGGGAGGGAACCTACGGGAGCAGTACTTC.

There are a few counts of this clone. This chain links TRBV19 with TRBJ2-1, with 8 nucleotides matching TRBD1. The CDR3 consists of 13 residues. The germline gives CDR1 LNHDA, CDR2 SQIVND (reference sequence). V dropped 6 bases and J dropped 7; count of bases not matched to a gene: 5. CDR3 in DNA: TGTGCCAGTAGCCGGGACAGGCGAAATGAGCAGTTCTTC. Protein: CASSRDRRNEQFF. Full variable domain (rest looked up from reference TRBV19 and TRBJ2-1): DGGITQSPKYLFRKEGQNVTLSCEQNLNHDAMYWYRQDPGQGLRLIYYSQIVNDFQKGDIAEGYSVSREKKESFPLTVTSAQKNPTAFYLCASSRDRRNEQFFGPGTRLTVL.

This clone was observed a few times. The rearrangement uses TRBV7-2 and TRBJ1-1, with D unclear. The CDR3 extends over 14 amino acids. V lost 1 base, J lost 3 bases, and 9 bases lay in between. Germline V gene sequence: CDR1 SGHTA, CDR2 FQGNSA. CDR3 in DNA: TGTGCCAGCAGCTTAGTCTCGAGGGACACTGAAGCTTTCTTT. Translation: CASSLVSRDTEAFF.

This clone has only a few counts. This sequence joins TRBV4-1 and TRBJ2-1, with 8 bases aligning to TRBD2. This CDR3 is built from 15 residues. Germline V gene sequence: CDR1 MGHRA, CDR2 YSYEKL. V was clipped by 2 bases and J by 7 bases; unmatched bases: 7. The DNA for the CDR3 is TGCGCCAGCAGCCAAACGGGGGGGCCGGTGAATGAGCAGTTCTTC. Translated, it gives CASSQTGGPVNEQFF.

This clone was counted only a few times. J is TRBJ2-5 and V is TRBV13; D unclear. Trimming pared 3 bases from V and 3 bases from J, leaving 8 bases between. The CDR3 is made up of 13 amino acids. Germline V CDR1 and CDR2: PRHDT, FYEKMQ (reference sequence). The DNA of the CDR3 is TGTGCCAGCAGCTTCGGGCAGAAAGAGACCCAGTACTTC. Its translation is CASSFGQKETQYF. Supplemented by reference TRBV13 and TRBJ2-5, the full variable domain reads AAGVIQSPRHLIKEKRETATLKCYPIPRHDTVYWYQQGPGQDPQFLISFYEKMQSDKGSIPDRFSAQQFSDYHSELNMSSLELGDSALYFCASSFGQKETQYFGPGTRLLVL.

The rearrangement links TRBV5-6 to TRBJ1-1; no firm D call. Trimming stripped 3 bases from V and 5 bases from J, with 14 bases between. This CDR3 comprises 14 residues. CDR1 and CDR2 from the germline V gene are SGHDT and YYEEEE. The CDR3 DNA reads TGTGCCAGCAGCTCGACGGGCCGAAGTACTGAAGCTTTCTTT. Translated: CASSSTGRSTEAFF.

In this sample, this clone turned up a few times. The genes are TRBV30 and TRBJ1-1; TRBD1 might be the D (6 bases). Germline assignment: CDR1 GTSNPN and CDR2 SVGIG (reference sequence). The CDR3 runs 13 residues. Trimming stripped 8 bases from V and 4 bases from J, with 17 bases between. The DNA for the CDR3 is TGTGCCCTAGGCAAAGGGGGATCCACTGAAGCTTTCTTT. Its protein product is CALGKGGSTEAFF.

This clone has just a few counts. DNA of the CDR3: TGTGCCAGCTCACCGGAGGGACGAAACTACGAGCAGTACTTC. Translation gives CASSPEGRNYEQYF. The J gene is TRBJ2-7, the V gene TRBV18; D is perhaps TRBD2 (6 bases). CDR1 and CDR2 from the germline V gene are KGHSH and LQKENI. The CDR3 runs to 14 residues. V lost 3 bases to trimming and J lost 3 bases, with 12 bases between them.